This paragraph reports one T cell receptor beta chain. The antigen is not known. MiXCR, applied by TCRdb to the 5' RACE reads, yields one record per CDR3 protein. The sample includes 350,000 to 450,000 distinct CDR3 sequences, around 19% seen only once; the top ten take around 8%. This specimen comes from a study of T-cell memory formation after mild COVID-19. Study overall: Among the donors, TCR clusters were largely specific to each donor.

The study's findings and limits: The appearance of some responding clones in pre-infection memory suggested that cross-reactive memory joined. Mainly in CM and EM were contracting CD4+ clones; CD8+ were in EMRA. Proof of SARS-CoV-2 specificity was absent for the second-wave clones that crested on day 37.

The length of the CDR3 is 16 residues. V shed 5 bases and J shed 2 bases, with 18 bases lying between them. CDR1 is DFQATT and CDR2 is SNEGSKA in the germline V gene (reference sequence). The chain is built from TRBV20-1 and TRBJ2-2, with D tentatively TRBD1 or TRBD2 (5 bases each). The sequence derives from an adult woman who had mild COVID-19 (a few samples of this study predate the infection). Cell type and time point are not known. Material for sequencing was PBMCs or a T cell subset sorted from them (not recorded which). The CDR3 loop is CSAGRAPGPNTGELFF. The DNA for the CDR3 is TGCAGTGCTGGGAGAGCTCCGGGACCAAACACCGGGGAGCTGTTTTTT.